Described below is a single T cell receptor (beta chain) sequence and its context. A much larger clone is a single base away; this may be a read error. TCRdb fed the 5' RACE reads into MiXCR, producing one record per CDR3 protein. Of 200,000 to 300,000 distinct CDR3 sequences listed, under 12% are singletons. Trimming cost V 11 bases and J 8 bases, with 19 bases left between them. The CDR3 extends over 13 amino acids. The germline V gene has CDR1 SEHNR and CDR2 FQNEAQ (reference sequence). This specimen comes from a study of CD8 T cells in ankylosing spondylitis. This TCR was sampled from a male donor with ankylosing spondylitis or in good health (not recorded which). The chain uses TRBV7-9 and TRBJ2-1, with D perhaps TRBD2 (6 bases). Sequencing was done on a sample of blood, either unsorted or a sorted T cell fraction (not recorded which). The CDR3 region is CADGSRRGYEQFF. In nucleotides, the CDR3 is TGTGCCGACGGCAGCAGGAGGGGTTATGAGCAGTTCTTC.